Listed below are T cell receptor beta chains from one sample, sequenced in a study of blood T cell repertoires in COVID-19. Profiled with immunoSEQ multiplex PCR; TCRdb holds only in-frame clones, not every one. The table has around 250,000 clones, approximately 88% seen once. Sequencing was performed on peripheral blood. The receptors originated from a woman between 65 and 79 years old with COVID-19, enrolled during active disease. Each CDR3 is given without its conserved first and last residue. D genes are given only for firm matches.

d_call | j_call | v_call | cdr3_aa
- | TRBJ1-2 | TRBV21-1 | ASSPHRAGYGYT
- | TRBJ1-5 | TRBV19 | ASSPLSGAHQPQH
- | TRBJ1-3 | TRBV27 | ASSPRPTSSGNTIY
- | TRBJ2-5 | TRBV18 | ASSPGGGETQY
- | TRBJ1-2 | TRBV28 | ASSFSSGGAGGYT
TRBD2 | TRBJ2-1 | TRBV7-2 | ASSVGSGRMNEQF
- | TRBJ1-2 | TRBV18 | ASSPGQDYGYT
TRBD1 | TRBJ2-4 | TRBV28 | ASRGQGKNIQY
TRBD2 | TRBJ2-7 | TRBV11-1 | ASSRTSQETYEQY
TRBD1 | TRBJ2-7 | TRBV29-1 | SVSRGQGNSYEQY
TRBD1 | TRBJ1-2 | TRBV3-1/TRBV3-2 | ASSPGQGHYGYT
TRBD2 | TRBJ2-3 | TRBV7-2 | ASSLTRLADSTDTQY
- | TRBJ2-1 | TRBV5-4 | ASSLLLAENNEQF
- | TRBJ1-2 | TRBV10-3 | AISESSRGWFGYT
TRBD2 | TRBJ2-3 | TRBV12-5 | ASGLVRGTSGDVSRTQY
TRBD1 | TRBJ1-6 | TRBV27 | ASSLFPPQGAENSPLH
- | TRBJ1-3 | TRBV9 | ASSVQGNSGNTIY
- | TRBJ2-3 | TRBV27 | ASSLYLTADTQY
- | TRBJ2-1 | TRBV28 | ASSYPGERRAATTLCSYNEQF
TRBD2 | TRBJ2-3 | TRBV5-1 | ASSLAGVPTDTQY
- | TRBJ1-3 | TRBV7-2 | ASSLDVRNSGNTIY
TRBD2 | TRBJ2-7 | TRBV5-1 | ASSSGLLREKYEQY
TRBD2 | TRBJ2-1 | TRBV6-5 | ASSFSGSLYEQF
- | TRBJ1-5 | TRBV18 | ASSRAGLTGNQPQH
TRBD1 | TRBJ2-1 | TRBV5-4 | ASSLRSDRGHNEQF
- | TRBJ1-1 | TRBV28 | ASSSLRQGRTEAF
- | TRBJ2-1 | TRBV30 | AWSYRVQTASYNEQF
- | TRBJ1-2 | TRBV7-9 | ASSFGESGGYT
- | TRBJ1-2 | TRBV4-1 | ASSQDPRGNYGYT
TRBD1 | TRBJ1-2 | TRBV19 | ASSSWTGGIYGYT
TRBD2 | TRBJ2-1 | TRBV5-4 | ASSLGTSGRGYNEQF
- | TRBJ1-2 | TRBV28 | ASATPVFPGHGYT
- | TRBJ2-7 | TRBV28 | ASSRDIQGPYEQY
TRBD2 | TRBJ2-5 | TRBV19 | ASSIGGLADETQY
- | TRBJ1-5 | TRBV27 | ASSGGTGDNQPQH
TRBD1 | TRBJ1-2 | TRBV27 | ASSVPGQGNYGYT
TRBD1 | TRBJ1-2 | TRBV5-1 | ASSETQGGLFRYT
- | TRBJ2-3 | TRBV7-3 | ASSADVNTQY
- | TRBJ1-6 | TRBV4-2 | ASSQDNMRGGARYNSPLH
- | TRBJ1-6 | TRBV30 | AWSVPGHISPLH
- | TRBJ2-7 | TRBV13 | ASSLVVGDFYEQY
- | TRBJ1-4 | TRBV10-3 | AITGSTNEKLF
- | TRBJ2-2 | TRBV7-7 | ASSLGGSPGELF
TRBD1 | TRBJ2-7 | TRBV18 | ASSSPGQGYEQY
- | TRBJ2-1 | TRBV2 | ASRGDLASYNEQF
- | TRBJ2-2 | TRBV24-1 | ATSDLQGYTGELF
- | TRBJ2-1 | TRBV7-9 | ASRRGITGGDEQF
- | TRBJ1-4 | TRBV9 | ASSPREGTNEKLF
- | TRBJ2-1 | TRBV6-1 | ASSRLDNEQF
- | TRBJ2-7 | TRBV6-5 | ATTDGGYEQY
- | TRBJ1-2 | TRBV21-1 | ASSNNQEFWTEEHYGYT
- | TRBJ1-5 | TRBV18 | ASSISSRQDYQPQH
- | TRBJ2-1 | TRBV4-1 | ASSQPRARQF
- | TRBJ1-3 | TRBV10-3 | AISADGQQGNTIY
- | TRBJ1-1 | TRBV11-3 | ASSLSAF
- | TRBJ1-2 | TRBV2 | ASGRGLIIYGYT
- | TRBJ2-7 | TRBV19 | ASSGEAEQY
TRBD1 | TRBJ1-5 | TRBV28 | ASSSPGQGAGNQPQH
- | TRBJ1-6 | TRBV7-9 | ASSLGDSSSYNSPLH